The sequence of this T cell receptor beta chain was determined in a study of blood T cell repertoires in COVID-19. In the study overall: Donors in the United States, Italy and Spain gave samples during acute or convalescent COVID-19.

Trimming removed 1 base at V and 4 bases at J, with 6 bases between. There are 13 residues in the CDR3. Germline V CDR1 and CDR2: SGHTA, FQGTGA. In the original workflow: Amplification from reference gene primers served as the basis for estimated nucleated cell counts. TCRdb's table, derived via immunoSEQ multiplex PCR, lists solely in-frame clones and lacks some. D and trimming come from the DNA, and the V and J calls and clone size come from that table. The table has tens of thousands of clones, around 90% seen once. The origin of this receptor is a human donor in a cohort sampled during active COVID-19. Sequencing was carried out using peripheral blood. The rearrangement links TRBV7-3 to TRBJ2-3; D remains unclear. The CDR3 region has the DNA TGTGCCAGCAGCTTAATGGCTGCAGATACGCAGTATTTT. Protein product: CASSLMAADTQYF.